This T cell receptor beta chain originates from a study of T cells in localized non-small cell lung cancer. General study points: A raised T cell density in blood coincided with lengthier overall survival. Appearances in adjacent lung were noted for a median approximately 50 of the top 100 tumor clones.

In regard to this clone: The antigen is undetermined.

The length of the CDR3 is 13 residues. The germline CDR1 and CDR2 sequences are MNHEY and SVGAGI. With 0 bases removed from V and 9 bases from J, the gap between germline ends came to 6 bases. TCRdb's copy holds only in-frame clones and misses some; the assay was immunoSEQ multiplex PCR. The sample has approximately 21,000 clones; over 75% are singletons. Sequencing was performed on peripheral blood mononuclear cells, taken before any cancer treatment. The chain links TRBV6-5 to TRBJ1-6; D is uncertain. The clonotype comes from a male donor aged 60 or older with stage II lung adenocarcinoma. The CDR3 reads CASSYSTGSPLHF. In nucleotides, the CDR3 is TGTGCCAGCAGTTACTCAACGGGTTCACCCCTCCACTTT.